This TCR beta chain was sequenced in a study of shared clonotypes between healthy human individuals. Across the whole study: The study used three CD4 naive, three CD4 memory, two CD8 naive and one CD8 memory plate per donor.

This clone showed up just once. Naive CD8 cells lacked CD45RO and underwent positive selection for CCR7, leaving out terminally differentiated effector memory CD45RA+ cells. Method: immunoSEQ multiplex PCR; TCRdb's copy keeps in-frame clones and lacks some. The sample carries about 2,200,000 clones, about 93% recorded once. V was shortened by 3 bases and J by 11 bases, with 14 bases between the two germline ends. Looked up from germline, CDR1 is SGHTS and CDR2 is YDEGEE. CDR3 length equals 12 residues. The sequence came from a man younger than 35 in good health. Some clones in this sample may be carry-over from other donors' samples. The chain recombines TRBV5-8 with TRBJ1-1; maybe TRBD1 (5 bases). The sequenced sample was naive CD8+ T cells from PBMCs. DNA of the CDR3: TGTGCCAGCAGCTCCGGGCGGGGCTACGCTTTCTTT. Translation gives CASSSGRGYAFF.